Listed below are T cell receptor beta chains from one sample, sequenced in a study of blood T cells in healthy people across ages. TCRdb independently ran MiXCR on the 5' RACE reads; one entry per CDR3 protein. This table holds approximately 2,000,000 distinct CDR3 sequences, about two fifths found once. What was sequenced was blood. The receptor set was obtained from a human donor in good health. CDR3s include the opening cysteine and the closing phenylalanine or tryptophan. Fields, in order: V gene, clone size, D gene, J gene, CDR3 protein, CDR3 DNA. The D gene is left open where the match is weak. Part of the rows lack a size; the others show once, few, many or a class for expanded clones.

TRBV12-3/TRBV12-4	few	TRBD1	TRBJ1-2	CASSTDREYGYTF	TGTGCCAGCAGTACCGACAGGGAGTATGGCTACACCTTC
TRBV6-2/TRBV6-3	-	-	TRBJ2-1	CASSWTPYNEQFF	TGTGCCAGCAGTTGGACTCCTTACAATGAGCAGTTCTTC
TRBV7-9	-	-	TRBJ1-1	CASSLGTSSLNTEAFF	TGTGCCAGCAGCTTAGGCACATCCTCCTTAAACACTGAAGCTTTCTTT
TRBV7-2	-	TRBD1	TRBJ2-6	CASSLVPGTVMVGANVLTF	TGTGCCAGCAGCTTAGTACCAGGGACAGTAATGGTCGGGGCCAACGTCCTGACTTTC
TRBV4-1	-	TRBD1	TRBJ1-2	CASRRTWDRGLKANYGYTF	TGCGCCAGCAGGCGCACTTGGGACAGGGGGCTAAAGGCTAACTATGGCTACACCTTC
TRBV6-2/TRBV6-3	-	-	TRBJ1-5	CASSYRGGEQPQHF	TGTGCCAGCAGTTACCGGGGAGGAGAACAGCCCCAGCATTTT
TRBV11-2	once	-	TRBJ1-3	CASTLRAGNTIYF	TGTGCCAGCACCCTAAGGGCTGGAAACACCATATATTTT
TRBV7-9	-	-	TRBJ2-5	CASSSPDRALQETQYF	TGTGCCAGCAGCTCCCCGGACAGAGCCCTCCAAGAGACCCAGTACTTC
TRBV21-1	-	-	TRBJ2-2	CASSKVGWELFF	TGTGCCAGCAGCAAAGTGGGCTGGGAGCTGTTTTTT
TRBV6-2/TRBV6-3	-	TRBD1	TRBJ2-7	CASRPQPGQGSQSSYEQYF	TGTGCCAGCAGGCCTCAGCCGGGACAGGGTTCGCAAAGCTCCTACGAGCAGTACTTC
TRBV10-3	few	-	TRBJ2-1	CAISVQINEQFF	TGTGCCATCAGTGTTCAGATCAATGAGCAGTTCTTC
TRBV6-5	-	-	TRBJ2-5	CTSSYGRSETQYF	TGTACCAGCAGTTACGGGCGGTCGGAGACCCAGTACTTC
TRBV11-2	once	-	TRBJ1-3	CASSKDPRGHSGNTIYF	TGTGCCAGCAGCAAAGACCCCAGGGGACACTCTGGAAACACCATATATTTT
TRBV4-1	few	-	TRBJ2-5	CASSQPRQLGETQYF	TGCGCCAGCAGCCAGCCTCGACAACTCGGGGAGACCCAGTACTTC
TRBV15	many	-	TRBJ2-6	CATSRDGLGGANVLTF	TGTGCCACCAGCAGAGATGGGTTAGGTGGGGCCAACGTCCTGACTTTC
TRBV13	-	-	TRBJ2-1	CASSLVAGHPNEQFF	TGTGCCAGCAGCTTAGTGGCTGGACACCCAAATGAGCAGTTCTTC
TRBV7-3	-	TRBD2	TRBJ2-5	CASSLGTSGGPGQETQYF	TGTGCCAGCAGTTTAGGGACTAGCGGGGGTCCGGGGCAAGAGACCCAGTACTTC
TRBV9	-	-	TRBJ1-1	CASSDAEGGNTEAFF	TGTGCCAGCAGCGACGCCGAAGGGGGGAACACTGAAGCTTTCTTT
TRBV20-1	-	-	TRBJ1-2	CSARTEFYGYTF	TGCAGTGCCCGGACAGAGTTCTATGGCTACACCTTC
TRBV20-1	-	-	TRBJ2-7	CSAKKRVSYEQYF	TGCAGTGCTAAGAAGCGGGTCTCCTACGAGCAGTACTTC
TRBV20-1	-	TRBD2	TRBJ2-3	CSAERGDPTDTQYF	TGCAGTGCGGAGCGGGGGGACCCCACAGATACGCAGTATTTT
TRBV12-3/TRBV12-4	-	-	TRBJ2-3	CASKPGQSADTQYF	TGTGCCAGCAAACCCGGACAGTCCGCAGATACGCAATATTTT
TRBV4-1	-	-	TRBJ2-1	CASSRQPYNEQFF	TGCGCCAGCAGCCGACAACCCTACAATGAGCAGTTCTTC
TRBV4-1	-	-	TRBJ2-7	CASSHLRPGSSYEQYF	TGCGCCAGCAGCCACCTTCGACCCGGCAGCTCCTACGAGCAGTACTTC
TRBV10-3	-	TRBD1	TRBJ2-7	CAISESRDSPTYEQYF	TGTGCCATCAGTGAGTCGAGGGACAGTCCTACCTACGAGCAGTACTTC
TRBV7-2	once	-	TRBJ2-1	CASSLGVLAWGEDEQFF	TGTGCCAGCAGCTTAGGTGTTCTCGCCTGGGGGGAGGATGAGCAGTTCTTC
TRBV7-2	-	TRBD1	TRBJ1-6	CASSFNRGNSPLHF	TGTGCCAGCAGCTTTAACAGGGGGAATTCACCCCTCCACTTT
TRBV7-8	-	TRBD1	TRBJ2-3	CASSTRDRGLPTDTQYF	TGTGCCAGCAGCACCCGGGACAGGGGGCTTCCAACAGATACGCAGTATTTT
TRBV5-1	few	TRBD2	TRBJ2-5	CASSTSGGAFETQYF	TGCGCCAGCAGCACTAGCGGGGGGGCGTTCGAGACCCAGTACTTC
TRBV28	few	TRBD1	TRBJ1-2	CASKTGAYGYTF	TGTGCCAGCAAGACAGGGGCCTATGGCTACACCTTC
TRBV4-3	few	-	TRBJ1-1	CASSHTGAGTTEAFF	TGCGCCAGCAGCCATACGGGGGCAGGGACCACTGAAGCTTTCTTT
TRBV28	-	-	TRBJ2-4	CASSEGMGDIQYF	TGTGCCAGCAGTGAAGGGATGGGGGACATTCAGTACTTC
TRBV12-3/TRBV12-4	few	TRBD1	TRBJ2-3	CASSVRQGFSAQYF	TGTGCCAGCAGTGTCAGACAGGGTTTTAGTGCGCAGTATTTT
TRBV7-2	few	-	TRBJ2-7	CASSFGTPTYEQYF	TGTGCCAGCAGCTTCGGGACACCTACCTACGAGCAGTACTTC
TRBV12-3/TRBV12-4	-	-	TRBJ2-3	CASRTRLDSTDTQYF	TGTGCCAGCAGGACAAGGCTGGACAGCACAGATACGCAGTATTTT
TRBV4-1	-	TRBD1	TRBJ1-2	CASSQDWGTGFSYGYTF	TGCGCCAGCAGCCAAGATTGGGGGACAGGGTTTTCCTATGGCTACACCTTC
TRBV20-1	-	-	TRBJ2-5	CSAREGGRRETQYF	TGCAGTGCTAGAGAGGGGGGCAGAAGGGAGACCCAGTACTTC
TRBV28	-	-	TRBJ1-1	CASSLVSMANTEAFF	TGTGCCAGCAGTTTAGTCTCGATGGCGAACACTGAAGCTTTCTTT
TRBV6-5	few	TRBD1	TRBJ1-1	CASSYNFQGAWEAFF	TGTGCCAGCAGTTACAACTTCCAGGGGGCATGGGAAGCTTTCTTT
TRBV7-2	-	-	TRBJ2-1	CASSFGSVREQFF	TGTGCCAGCAGCTTTGGTTCGGTCAGGGAGCAGTTCTTC
TRBV9	few	-	TRBJ1-2	CASSIPGAYTF	TGTGCCAGCAGCATACCAGGGGCCTACACCTTC
TRBV5-5	-	-	TRBJ2-3	CASSLRQPTVDTQYF	TGTGCCAGCAGCTTGCGGCAACCAACAGTAGATACGCAGTATTTT
TRBV12-3/TRBV12-4	-	-	TRBJ2-3	CAGISGEADTQYF	TGTGCCGGCATCTCTGGAGAGGCAGATACGCAGTATTTT
TRBV4-3	-	-	TRBJ2-4	CASSQEIRGIQYF	TGCGCCAGCAGCCAAGAGATTAGGGGTATTCAGTACTTC
TRBV4-1	-	-	TRBJ1-1	CASSQASGSLNTEAYF	TGCGCCAGCAGCCAAGCATCTGGCTCATTGAACACTGAAGCTTACTTT
TRBV7-3	few	TRBD2	TRBJ2-7	CASSLRHSSGGLQGGIYEQYF	TGTGCCAGCAGCTTAAGGCACTCTAGCGGGGGCCTACAAGGTGGTATCTACGAGCAGTACTTC
TRBV7-2	-	TRBD1	TRBJ2-7	CASSLVRQGDEQYF	TGTGCCAGCAGCTTAGTACGGCAGGGGGACGAGCAGTACTTC
TRBV29-1	-	-	TRBJ2-1	CSVLEYGTFNDEQFF	TGCAGCGTCCTAGAATACGGGACTTTTAACGATGAGCAGTTCTTC
TRBV7-9	few	-	TRBJ1-2	CASSPFGTIYGYTF	TGTGCCAGCAGCCCCTTCGGGACAATCTATGGCTACACCTTC